Listed below are T cell receptor beta chains from one sample, sequenced in a study of T cells after yellow fever vaccination. TCRdb analysed the 5' RACE reads with MiXCR anew, one entry per CDR3 protein. The repertoire includes 170,000 or so distinct CDR3 sequences, about 6% of them detected once, and roughly 3% sits in the top ten. Sample: CD4+ T cells sorted from PBMCs, taken on the day of the first yellow fever vaccination. The receptors come from a man between 18 and 29 years old who received the YFV17D yellow fever vaccine. The CDR3 runs from the conserved cysteine through the conserved F or W. A D gene is named only where the DNA matches it firmly. Expanded clones get a size class; other rows say once, few or many, or leave the size out.

TRBD2,TRBJ2-3,TRBV6-1,NA,CASTGLATDTQYF,TGTGCCAGCACCGGACTAGCCACAGATACGCAGTATTTT
NA,TRBJ2-1,TRBV9,NA,CASSPGGNNEQFF,TGTGCCAGCAGCCCCGGGGGCAACAATGAGCAGTTCTTC
NA,TRBJ1-1,TRBV9,many,CASSGVTGAAGAFF,TGTGCCAGCAGCGGAGTGACAGGCGCGGCTGGTGCTTTCTTT
TRBD2,TRBJ2-1,TRBV6-1,many,CASRGSAAGGPDEQFF,TGTGCCAGCAGGGGGTCTGCGGCGGGGGGCCCCGATGAGCAGTTCTTC
NA,TRBJ2-3,TRBV21-1,many,CASDSVTSTDTQYF,TGTGCCAGCGACAGCGTCACGAGCACAGATACGCAGTATTTT
NA,TRBJ2-5,TRBV7-2,many,CASSLGDRGGAVWYF,TGTGCCAGCAGCTTAGGCGACCGTGGTGGGGCAGTTTGGTACTTC
NA,TRBJ2-3,TRBV20-1,many,CSAGRGNTQYF,TGCAGTGCTGGGAGGGGGAATACGCAGTATTTT
NA,TRBJ2-5,TRBV6-5,few,CASNPQGGAQETQYF,TGTGCCAGCAATCCACAGGGAGGAGCCCAAGAGACCCAGTACTTC
NA,TRBJ2-5,TRBV18,NA,CASSPGAETQYF,TGTGCCAGCTCACCGGGGGCGGAGACCCAGTACTTC
NA,TRBJ2-1,TRBV6-1,NA,CASKESSYNEQFF,TGTGCCAGCAAGGAGAGCTCCTACAATGAGCAGTTCTTC
TRBD2,TRBJ2-1,TRBV4-2,NA,CASSQEGSGGVRNEQFF,TGTGCCAGCAGCCAAGAGGGAAGCGGGGGAGTTCGGAATGAGCAGTTCTTC
NA,TRBJ2-3,TRBV7-2,many,CASSLAVERVADTQYF,TGTGCCAGCAGCTTAGCGGTGGAGCGGGTCGCAGATACGCAGTATTTT
NA,TRBJ1-1,TRBV7-2,NA,CASSLTQTGTGAFF,TGTGCCAGCAGCTTAACCCAGACCGGCACCGGAGCTTTCTTT
NA,TRBJ2-2,TRBV5-1,many,CASSLEAPGELFF,TGCGCCAGCAGCTTGGAGGCCCCCGGGGAGCTGTTTTTT
NA,TRBJ2-7,TRBV6-5,NA,CASSYLQATYEQYF,TGTGCCAGCAGTTACCTACAGGCGACCTACGAGCAGTACTTC
NA,TRBJ2-2,TRBV9,many,CASSQTDASGTGELFF,TGTGCCAGCAGCCAGACGGACGCCTCGGGCACCGGGGAGCTGTTTTTT
NA,TRBJ1-1,TRBV18,many,CASSPQVNTEAFF,TGTGCCAGCTCACCGCAGGTGAACACTGAAGCTTTCTTT
NA,TRBJ2-1,TRBV5-8,many,CASSLGASSYNEQFF,TGTGCCAGCAGCTTGGGGGCCAGCTCCTACAATGAGCAGTTCTTC
NA,TRBJ1-3,TRBV7-2,NA,CASCPGRSDGNTIYF,TGTGCCAGCTGTCCCGGCAGGTCCGACGGAAACACCATATATTTT
NA,TRBJ1-4,TRBV4-3,few,CASSQRPGATNEKLFF,TGCGCCAGCAGCCAACGCCCAGGGGCAACTAATGAAAAACTGTTTTTT
TRBD1,TRBJ1-2,TRBV7-6,few,CASSRVGGSDYGYTF,TGTGCCAGCAGCCGCGTAGGGGGCAGCGACTATGGCTACACCTTC
NA,TRBJ1-5,TRBV2,many,CASSEARAPDTQHF,TGTGCCAGCAGTGAGGCCCGGGCCCCTGACACCCAGCATTTT
NA,TRBJ2-3,TRBV3-1,once,CASSQEDAWTHTQYF,TGTGCCTCCTCCCAGGAGGACGCTTGGACACATACGCAGTATTTT
TRBD1,TRBJ2-2,TRBV5-1,few,CASSTDREHGELFF,TGCGCCAGCAGCACCGACAGGGAGCACGGGGAGCTGTTTTTT
TRBD2,TRBJ2-1,TRBV10-2,NA,CASSDPSGGSYNEQFF,TGCGCCAGCAGTGATCCCAGCGGGGGATCTTACAATGAGCAGTTCTTC
NA,TRBJ1-4,TRBV4-2,NA,CASSPNTGGTNEKLFF,TGTGCCAGCAGCCCGAATACGGGGGGAACTAATGAAAAACTGTTTTTT
NA,TRBJ2-5,TRBV7-7,NA,CASSLENGGTQYF,TGTGCTAGCAGCTTAGAAAATGGAGGGACCCAGTACTTC
TRBD1,TRBJ1-5,TRBV5-1,many,CASSLVDRAQPQHF,TGCGCCAGCAGCTTGGTCGACAGGGCTCAGCCCCAGCATTTT
NA,TRBJ2-3,TRBV18,many,CASSEGTVSTDTQYF,TGTGCCAGCTCAGAAGGGACGGTTAGCACAGATACGCAGTATTTT
NA,TRBJ2-3,TRBV5-4,NA,CASSSRTDTDTQYF,TGTGCCAGCAGCTCGCGGACTGACACAGATACGCAGTATTTT
NA,TRBJ1-6,TRBV7-2,few,CASSLTEFLHF,TGTGCCAGCAGCTTAACGGAGTTCCTCCACTTT
NA,TRBJ2-3,TRBV12-3/TRBV12-4,many,CASSFGSTDTQYF,TGTGCCAGCAGTTTCGGAAGCACAGATACGCAGTATTTT
NA,TRBJ2-7,TRBV14,many,CASSQAGYEQYF,TGTGCCAGCAGCCAAGCCGGGTACGAGCAGTACTTC
NA,TRBJ2-3,TRBV4-1,many,CASSLLGTADTQYF,TGCGCCAGCAGCCTCCTGGGGACCGCAGATACGCAGTATTTT
NA,TRBJ2-5,TRBV5-1,NA,CASSLGAGPETQYF,TGCGCCAGCAGCTTGGGTGCAGGACCGGAGACCCAGTACTTC
TRBD1,TRBJ1-1,TRBV5-4,many,CASSWDRNTEAFF,TGTGCCAGCAGCTGGGACAGGAACACTGAAGCTTTCTTT
TRBD1,TRBJ2-3,TRBV12-3/TRBV12-4,many,CASSRRQGSDTQYF,TGTGCCAGCAGCCGTCGACAGGGGTCAGATACGCAGTATTTT
NA,TRBJ2-3,TRBV4-3,few,CASSQEWGGPDTQYF,TGCGCCAGCAGCCAAGAATGGGGGGGCCCAGATACGCAGTATTTT
TRBD1,TRBJ2-1,TRBV19,NA,CASSETGAPYNEQFF,TGTGCCAGTAGTGAAACAGGGGCCCCCTACAATGAGCAGTTCTTC
NA,TRBJ2-7,TRBV3-1,NA,CASSQWGPESAEQYF,TGTGCCAGCAGCCAATGGGGGCCAGAGAGTGCCGAGCAGTACTTC
TRBD2,TRBJ2-5,TRBV28,many,CASSLASGGPRTQYF,TGTGCCAGCAGTTTAGCTAGCGGGGGACCCCGGACCCAGTACTTC
NA,TRBJ1-2,TRBV7-2,NA,CASSPPGHPPNYGYTF,TGTGCCAGCAGCCCGCCGGGACACCCACCTAACTATGGCTACACCTTC
NA,TRBJ1-1,TRBV11-2,many,CASSLAWGPEAFF,TGTGCCAGCAGCTTAGCGTGGGGCCCTGAAGCTTTCTTT
NA,TRBJ2-5,TRBV5-1,many,CASSTDSTQYF,TGCGCCAGCAGCACGGACTCAACCCAGTACTTC
NA,TRBJ1-1,TRBV29-1,medium-sized,CSVSWAGNTEAFF,TGCAGCGTGTCTTGGGCCGGTAACACTGAAGCTTTCTTT
NA,TRBJ2-6,TRBV28,NA,CASSLTAGYGANVLTF,TGTGCCAGCAGTTTAACGGCAGGGTATGGGGCCAACGTCCTGACTTTC
TRBD2,TRBJ2-1,TRBV28,few,CASSKRGGYNEQFF,TGTGCCAGCTCCAAGCGGGGGGGCTACAATGAGCAGTTCTTC
TRBD1,TRBJ1-4,TRBV4-3,NA,CASSQGRTRGLAANEKLFF,TGCGCCAGCAGCCAAGGACGGACCAGGGGGCTTGCGGCTAATGAAAAACTGTTTTTT
NA,TRBJ2-3,TRBV7-8,many,CASSQNTFRTDTQYF,TGTGCCAGCAGCCAAAACACATTCCGCACAGATACGCAGTATTTT